Below, 4 T cell receptor beta chains from the same sample are listed, as sequenced in a study of blood T cell repertoires in COVID-19. The data were produced by immunoSEQ multiplex PCR, yet TCRdb's version contains in-frame clones alone and is incomplete. The profile shows around 70,000 clones, 90% of them singletons. The specimen was peripheral blood. The receptors derive from a man aged 50-59 years with acute or convalescent COVID-19.

The V call is TRBV27, the J call TRBJ1-2; 8 bases line up with TRBD1. There are 15 residues in the CDR3. The ends lost 2 bases at V and 3 bases at J; junction bases unmatched: 5. From germline, CDR1 is MNHEY and CDR2 SMNVEV (reference sequence). The CDR3 here is CASSLAGGKDYGYTF. The CDR3 DNA follows: TGTGCCAGCAGTTTAGCAGGGGGCAAGGACTATGGCTACACCTTC.

The chain combines TRBV7-9 with TRBJ1-4, with unresolved D. Germline values: CDR1 SEHNR, CDR2 FQNEAQ (reference sequence). The CDR3 runs to 12 residues. V was pared by 10 bases and J by 7 bases, with 13 bases between. The CDR3 loop is CATRFSGEKLFF. The CDR3 coding sequence is TGTGCCACGCGATTTAGTGGTGAAAAACTGTTTTTT.

The chain couples TRBV28 to TRBJ2-5; D is unresolved. The germline V and J ends were trimmed by 7 bases and 5 bases, with 14 bases remaining between them. Germline assignment: CDR1 MDHEN and CDR2 SYDVKM. The CDR3 is made up of 13 amino acids. The chain's CDR3 is CASIGQASETQYF. The CDR3 nucleotides are TGTGCCAGCATAGGTCAGGCCTCTGAGACCCAGTACTTC.

This chain joins TRBV6-2 or TRBV6-3 and TRBJ2-1; no reliable D call. The CDR3 spans 11 residues. Trimming pared 5 bases from V and 9 bases from J, leaving 8 bases between. Per germline, CDR1 MNHEY and CDR2 SVGEGT. CDR3 DNA sequence: TGTGCCAGCAGTCGCACGGGTGAGCAGTTCTTC. Protein sequence: CASSRTGEQFF.